This T cell receptor beta chain is drawn from a study of glioma-infiltrating T cells. V trimming: 4 bases; J trimming: 6 bases; junction bases outside the gene matches: 13. The CDR3 spans 16 residues. CDR1 is LGHDT and CDR2 is YNNKEL in the germline V gene (reference sequence). With regard to this clonotype: Its target is not known.

Study-wide findings and caveats: Tissue and blood shared very few CDR3 sequences. Tissue-blood divergence was below expectation in non-neoplastic patients, above in gliomas.

Using RNA template, CDR3s of TCR alpha and beta were amplified with iRepertoire arm-PCR. Input was roughly 100-450 ng of tissue mRNA or PBMC total RNA. MiXCR was run by TCRdb on the multiplex PCR reads, yielding one entry per CDR3 protein. The data contain 100,000 to 150,000 distinct CDR3 sequences, about 22% of them singletons. The TCR was taken from a human donor with low-grade glioma or glioblastoma, undergoing nonglioma brain surgery, or in good health (not recorded which). What was sequenced was glioma tissue, nonneoplastic brain tissue, or PBMCs (not recorded which). The rearrangement uses TRBV3-1 and TRBJ1-1; TRBD1 agrees at 8 bases. CDR3 nucleotides: TGTGCCAGCAGCCCCGGACAGGGAAGGCCAAACCCTGAAGCTTTCTTT. Protein: CASSPGQGRPNPEAFF. Full variable domain (outside the CDR3, taken from reference TRBV3-1 and TRBJ1-1): DTAVSQTPKYLVTQMGNDKSIKCEQNLGHDTMYWYKQDSKKFLKIMFSYNNKELIINETVPNRFSPKSPDKAHLNLHINSLELGDSAVYFCASSPGQGRPNPEAFFGQGTRLTVV.